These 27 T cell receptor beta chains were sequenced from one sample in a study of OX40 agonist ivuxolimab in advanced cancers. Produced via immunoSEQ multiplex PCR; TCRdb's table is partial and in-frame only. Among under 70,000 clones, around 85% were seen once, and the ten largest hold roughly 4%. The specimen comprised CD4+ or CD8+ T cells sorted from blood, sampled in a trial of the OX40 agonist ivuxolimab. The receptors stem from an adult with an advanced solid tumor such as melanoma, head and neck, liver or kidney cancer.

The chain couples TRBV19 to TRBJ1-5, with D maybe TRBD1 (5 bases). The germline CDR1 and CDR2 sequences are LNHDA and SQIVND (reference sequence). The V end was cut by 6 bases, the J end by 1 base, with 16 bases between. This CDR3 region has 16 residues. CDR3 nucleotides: TGTGCCAGTAGCTCACGGGGCTCTGGGAGCAATCAGCCCCAGCATTTT. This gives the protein CASSSRGSGSNQPQHF.

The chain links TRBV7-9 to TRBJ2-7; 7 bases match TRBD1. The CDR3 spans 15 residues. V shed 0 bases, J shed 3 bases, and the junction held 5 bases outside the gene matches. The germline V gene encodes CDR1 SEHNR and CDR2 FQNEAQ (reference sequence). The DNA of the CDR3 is TGTGCCAGCAGCTTAGCGAGGGCAGGGGGCTACGAGCAGTACTTC. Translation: CASSLARAGGYEQYF.

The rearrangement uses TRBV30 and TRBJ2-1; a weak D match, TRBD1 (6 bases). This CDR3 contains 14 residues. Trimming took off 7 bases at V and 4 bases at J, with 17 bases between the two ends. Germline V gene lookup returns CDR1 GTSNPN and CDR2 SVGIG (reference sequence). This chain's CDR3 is CASLRGTPYNEQFF. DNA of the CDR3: TGTGCCTCCCTAAGGGGGACCCCTTACAATGAGCAGTTCTTC.

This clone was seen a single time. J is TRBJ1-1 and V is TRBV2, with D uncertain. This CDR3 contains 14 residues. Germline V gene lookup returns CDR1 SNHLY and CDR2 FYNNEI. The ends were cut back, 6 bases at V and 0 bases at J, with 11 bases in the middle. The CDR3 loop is CASRPGFLNTEAFF. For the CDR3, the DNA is TGTGCCAGCAGGCCGGGATTTTTGAACACTGAAGCTTTCTTT.

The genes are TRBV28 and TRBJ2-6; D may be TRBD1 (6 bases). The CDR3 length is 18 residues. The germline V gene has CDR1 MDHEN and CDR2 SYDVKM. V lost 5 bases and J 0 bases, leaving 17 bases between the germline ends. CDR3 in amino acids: CASSPLGTRNSGANVLTF. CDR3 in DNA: TGTGCCAGCAGTCCACTAGGGACAAGGAACTCTGGGGCCAACGTCCTGACTTTC.

The CDR3 bases are TGTGCCAGCAGCTTAATACGGACAGGGGGCCCCGGGGAGCTGTTTTTT. Translated: CASSLIRTGGPGELFF. The V call is TRBV7-9, the J call TRBJ2-2; 11 nucleotides align to TRBD1. The V and J ends lost 2 bases and 6 bases, in that order; junction bases with no gene match: 5. The CDR3 is 16 residues long. Germline V CDR1 and CDR2: SEHNR, FQNEAQ (reference sequence).

This chain's CDR3 is CSSDDSYEQYF. The CDR3 DNA reads as TGCAGTTCTGACGACTCCTACGAGCAGTACTTC. The V and J genes are TRBV20-1 and TRBJ2-7; unclear D gene. The V end lost 8 bases, the J end lost 0 bases, and 8 bases lay between the germline ends. Germline loops: CDR1 DFQATT, CDR2 SNEGSKA (reference sequence). CDR3 size: 11 residues.

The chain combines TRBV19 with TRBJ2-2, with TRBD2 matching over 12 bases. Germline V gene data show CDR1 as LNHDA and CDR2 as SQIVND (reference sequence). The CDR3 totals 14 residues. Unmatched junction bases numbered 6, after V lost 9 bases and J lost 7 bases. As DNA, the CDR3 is TGTGCCAGCTCTAGCGGGGGGGCGGTCGGGGAGCTGTTTTTT. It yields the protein CASSSGGAVGELFF.

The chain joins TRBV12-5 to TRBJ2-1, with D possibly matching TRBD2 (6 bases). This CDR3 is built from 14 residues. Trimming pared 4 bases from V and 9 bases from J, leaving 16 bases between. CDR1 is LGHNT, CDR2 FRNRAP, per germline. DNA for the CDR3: TGTGCTAGTGGTTCTCCTTTCCAGGGAGGTGAGCAGTTCTTC. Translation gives CASGSPFQGGEQFF.

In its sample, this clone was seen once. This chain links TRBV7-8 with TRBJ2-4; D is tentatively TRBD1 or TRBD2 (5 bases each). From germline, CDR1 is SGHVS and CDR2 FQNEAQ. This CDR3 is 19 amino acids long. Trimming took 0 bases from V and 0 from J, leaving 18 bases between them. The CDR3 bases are TGTGCCAGCAGCTTAGCGCGACCCCAGGGTGGACTAGCCAAAAACATTCAGTACTTC. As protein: CASSLARPQGGLAKNIQYF.

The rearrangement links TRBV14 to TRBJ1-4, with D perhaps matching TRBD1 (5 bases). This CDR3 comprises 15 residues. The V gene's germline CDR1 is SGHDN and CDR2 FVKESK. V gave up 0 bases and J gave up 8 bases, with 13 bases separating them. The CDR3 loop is CASSQEDTRGEKLFF. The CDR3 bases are TGTGCCAGCAGCCAAGAGGACACCCGGGGGGAAAAACTGTTTTTT.

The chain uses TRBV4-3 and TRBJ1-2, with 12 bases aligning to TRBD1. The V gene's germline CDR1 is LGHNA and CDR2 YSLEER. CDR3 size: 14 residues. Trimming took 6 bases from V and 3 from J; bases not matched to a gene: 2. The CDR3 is CASRGTGGHYGYTF. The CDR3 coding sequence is TGCGCCAGCAGAGGGACAGGGGGCCACTATGGCTACACCTTC.

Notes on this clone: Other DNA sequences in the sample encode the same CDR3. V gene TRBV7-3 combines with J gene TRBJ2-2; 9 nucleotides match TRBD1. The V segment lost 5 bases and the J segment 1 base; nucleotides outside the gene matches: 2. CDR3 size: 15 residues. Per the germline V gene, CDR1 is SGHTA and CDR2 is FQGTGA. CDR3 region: CASSPGQGNTGELFF. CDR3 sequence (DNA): TGTGCCAGCAGCCCGGGACAGGGGAACACCGGGGAGCTGTTTTTT.

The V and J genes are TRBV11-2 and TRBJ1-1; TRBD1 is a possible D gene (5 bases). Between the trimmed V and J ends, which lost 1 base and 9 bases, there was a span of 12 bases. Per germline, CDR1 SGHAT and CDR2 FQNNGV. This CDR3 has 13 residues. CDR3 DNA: TGTGCCAGCAGCTTAGTGGCGGGGGGTAAAGCTTTCTTT. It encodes CASSLVAGGKAFF.

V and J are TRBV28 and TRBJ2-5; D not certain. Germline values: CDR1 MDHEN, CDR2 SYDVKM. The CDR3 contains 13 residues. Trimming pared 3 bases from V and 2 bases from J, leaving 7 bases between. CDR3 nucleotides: TGTGCCAGCAGTTTCAGGCAGCAAGAGACCCAGTACTTC. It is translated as CASSFRQQETQYF.

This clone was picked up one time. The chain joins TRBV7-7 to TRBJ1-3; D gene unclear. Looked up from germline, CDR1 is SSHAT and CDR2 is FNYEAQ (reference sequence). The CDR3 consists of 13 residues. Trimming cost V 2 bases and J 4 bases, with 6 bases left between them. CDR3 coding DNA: TGTGCCAGCAGCTTAACCTTCGGAAACACCATATATTTT. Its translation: CASSLTFGNTIYF.

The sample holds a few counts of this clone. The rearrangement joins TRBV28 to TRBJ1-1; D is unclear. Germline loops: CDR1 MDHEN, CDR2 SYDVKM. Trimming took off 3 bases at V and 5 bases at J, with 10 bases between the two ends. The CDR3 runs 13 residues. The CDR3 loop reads CASSFLGHTEAFF. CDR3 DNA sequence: TGTGCCAGCAGTTTTCTCGGGCATACTGAAGCTTTCTTT.

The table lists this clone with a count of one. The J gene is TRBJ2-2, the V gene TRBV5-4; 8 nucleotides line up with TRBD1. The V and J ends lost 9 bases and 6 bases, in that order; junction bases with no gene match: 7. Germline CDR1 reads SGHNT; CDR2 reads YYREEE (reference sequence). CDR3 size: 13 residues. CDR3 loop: CAMLRGLAGELFF. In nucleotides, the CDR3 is TGTGCCATGCTCAGGGGGCTTGCCGGGGAGCTGTTTTTT.

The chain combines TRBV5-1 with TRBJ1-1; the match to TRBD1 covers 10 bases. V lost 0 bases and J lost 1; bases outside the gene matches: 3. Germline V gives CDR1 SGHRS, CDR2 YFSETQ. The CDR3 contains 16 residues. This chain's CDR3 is CASSLGDRGANTEAFF. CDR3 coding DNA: TGCGCCAGCAGCTTGGGGGACAGGGGTGCGAACACTGAAGCTTTCTTT. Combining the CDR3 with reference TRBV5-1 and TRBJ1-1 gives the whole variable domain KAGVTQTPRYLIKTRGQQVTLSCSPISGHRSVSWYQQTPGQGLQFLFEYFSETQRNKGNFPGRFSGRQFSNSRSEMNVSTLELGDSALYLCASSLGDRGANTEAFFGQGTRLTVV.

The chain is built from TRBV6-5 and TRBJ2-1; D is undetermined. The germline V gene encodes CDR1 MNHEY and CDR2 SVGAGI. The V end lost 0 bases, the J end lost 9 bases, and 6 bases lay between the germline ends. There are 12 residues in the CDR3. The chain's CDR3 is CASSYSGPEQFF. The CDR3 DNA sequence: TGTGCCAGCAGTTACTCTGGGCCTGAGCAGTTCTTC.

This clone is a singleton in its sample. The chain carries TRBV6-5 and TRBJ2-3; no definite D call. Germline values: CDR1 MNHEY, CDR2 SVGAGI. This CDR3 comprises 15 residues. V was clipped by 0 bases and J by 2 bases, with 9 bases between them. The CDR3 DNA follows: TGTGCCAGCAGTTACTCGCGGAGTGTCACAGATACGCAGTATTTT. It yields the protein CASSYSRSVTDTQYF.

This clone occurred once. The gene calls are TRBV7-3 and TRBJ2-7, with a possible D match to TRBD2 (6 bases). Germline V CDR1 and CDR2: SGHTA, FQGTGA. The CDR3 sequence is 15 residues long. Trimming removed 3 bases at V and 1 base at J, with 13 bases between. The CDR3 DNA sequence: TGTGCCAGCAGCTTTACAGCGGGCAGGTCCTACGAGCAGTACTTC. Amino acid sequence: CASSFTAGRSYEQYF.

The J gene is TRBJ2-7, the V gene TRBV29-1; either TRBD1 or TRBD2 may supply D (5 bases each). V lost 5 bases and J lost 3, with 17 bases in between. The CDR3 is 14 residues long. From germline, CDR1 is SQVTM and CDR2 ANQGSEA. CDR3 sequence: CSVLGTENIYEQYF. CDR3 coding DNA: TGCAGCGTTTTGGGGACGGAGAATATCTACGAGCAGTACTTC.

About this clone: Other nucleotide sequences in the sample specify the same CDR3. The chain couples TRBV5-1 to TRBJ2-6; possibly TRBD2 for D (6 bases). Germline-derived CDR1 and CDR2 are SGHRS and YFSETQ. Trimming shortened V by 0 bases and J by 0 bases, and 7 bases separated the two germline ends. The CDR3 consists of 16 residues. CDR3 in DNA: TGCGCCAGCAGCTTGGCCGGGGGCTCTGGGGCCAACGTCCTGACTTTC. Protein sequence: CASSLAGGSGANVLTF.

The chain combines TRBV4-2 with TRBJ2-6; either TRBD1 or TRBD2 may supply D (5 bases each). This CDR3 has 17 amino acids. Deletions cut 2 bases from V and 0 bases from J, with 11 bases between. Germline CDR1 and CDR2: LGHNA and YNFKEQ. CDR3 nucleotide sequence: TGTGCCAGCAGCCAATCCGGTGGGGGCTCTGGGGCCAACGTCCTGACTTTC. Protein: CASSQSGGGSGANVLTF.

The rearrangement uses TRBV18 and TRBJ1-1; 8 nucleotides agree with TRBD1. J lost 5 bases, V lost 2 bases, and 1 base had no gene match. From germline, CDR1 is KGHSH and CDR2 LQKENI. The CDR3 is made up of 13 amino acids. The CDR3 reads CASSPTGGTEAFF. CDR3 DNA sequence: TGTGCCAGCTCACCAACAGGGGGGACTGAAGCTTTCTTT. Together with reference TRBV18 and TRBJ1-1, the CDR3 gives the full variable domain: NAGVMQNPRHLVRRRGQEARLRCSPMKGHSHVYWYRQLPEEGLKFMVYLQKENIIDESGMPKERFSAEFPKEGPSILRIQQVVRGDSAAYFCASSPTGGTEAFFGQGTRLTVV.

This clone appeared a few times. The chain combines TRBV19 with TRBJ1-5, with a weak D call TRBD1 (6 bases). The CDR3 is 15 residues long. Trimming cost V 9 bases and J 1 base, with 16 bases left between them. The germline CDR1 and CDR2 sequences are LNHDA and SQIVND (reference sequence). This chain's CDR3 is CASKDRSLSNQPQHF. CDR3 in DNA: TGTGCCAGCAAGGACAGATCCCTGAGCAATCAGCCCCAGCATTTT.